The sequence of this TCR beta chain was determined in a study of blood T cell repertoires in COVID-19. About the study: Acute-phase and convalescent COVID-19 samples originated in the United States, Italy and Spain. Nucleic acid was either cDNA or gDNA, and it came from T cells, B-cell-depleted T cells, or PBMCs.

Using immunoSEQ multiplex PCR, the repertoire was profiled, and TCRdb retains in-frame clones only, with some absent. This table holds 250,000 to 300,000 clones, over 65% found once. The CDR3 extends over 14 amino acids. Germline assignment: CDR1 MNHEY and CDR2 SVGAGI. V lost 4 bases and J lost 7, with 14 bases in between. The TCR was taken from a man aged 55 to 70 who had recovered from COVID-19. This chain links TRBV6-5 with TRBJ2-1, with TRBD2 as a possible D gene (6 bases). The sample consisted of peripheral blood. CDR3 loop: CASSWTKLANEQFF. Written as DNA, the CDR3 is TGTGCCAGCAGTTGGACGAAACTAGCAAATGAGCAGTTCTTC.